This T cell receptor (beta chain) originates from a study of blood T cells in healthy people across ages. Primers used in a second PCR of roughly 6 to 11 cycles were a sample-barcoded 5' primer and a J-beta primer mix. Each TCR beta cDNA got a 12-nucleotide random molecular identifier. TCRdb redid the calling of the 5' RACE reads with MiXCR, one entry per CDR3 protein. This table holds 650,000 to 700,000 distinct CDR3 sequences, 32% found once. Trimming cost V 2 bases and J 7 bases, with 13 bases left between them. Germline loops: CDR1 SGHRS, CDR2 YFSETQ. This CDR3 comprises 14 residues. This clonotype was counted a few times.

The TCR was taken from a woman of 80 years or more in good health. The chain is built from TRBV5-1 and TRBJ1-5; D uncertain. The sequenced sample was blood. The CDR3 region is CASSFDAGGQPQHF. The CDR3, as DNA: TGCGCCAGCAGCTTTGATGCGGGTGGACAGCCCCAGCATTTT.